Below, 3 T cell receptor beta chains from the same sample are listed, as sequenced in a study of chemoradiotherapy in HPV16-positive cancers. Produced via immunoSEQ multiplex PCR; TCRdb's table is partial and in-frame only. The sample consists of 900 to 1,300 clones, roughly 90% of them appearing once. The sequenced sample was tumor tissue, obtained from a patient who underwent chemoradiotherapy. The source of these receptors is a human donor with HPV-associated anogenital cancer.

This chain connects TRBV10-3 to TRBJ2-7; D not certain. The CDR3 has 12 amino acids. Trimming pared 10 bases from V and 6 bases from J, leaving 16 bases between. Germline CDR1 is ENHRY and CDR2 is SYGVKD. The CDR3 reads CATRPYLGEQYF. In DNA, the CDR3 is TGTGCCACAAGGCCCTATTTGGGCGAGCAGTACTTC.

J is TRBJ2-7 and V is TRBV4-2; D may match TRBD1 or TRBD2 (5 bases each). CDR1 LGHNA and CDR2 YNFKEQ come from the germline V gene. This CDR3 has 14 amino acids. Trimming removed 1 base at V and 5 bases at J, with 12 bases between. The CDR3 DNA follows: TGTGCCAGCAGCCAAGTGGGGGTCTCTAACGAGCAGTACTTC. It translates to CASSQVGVSNEQYF.

The chain links TRBV10-3 to TRBJ1-4; D not certain. V was clipped by 10 bases and J by 8 bases, with 17 bases between them. Germline assignment: CDR1 ENHRY and CDR2 SYGVKD. The CDR3 length is 13 residues. Here the CDR3 DNA reads TGTGCCACCCGGGAGGGTCTTGGGGAAAAACTGTTTTTT. Translating gives CATREGLGEKLFF.